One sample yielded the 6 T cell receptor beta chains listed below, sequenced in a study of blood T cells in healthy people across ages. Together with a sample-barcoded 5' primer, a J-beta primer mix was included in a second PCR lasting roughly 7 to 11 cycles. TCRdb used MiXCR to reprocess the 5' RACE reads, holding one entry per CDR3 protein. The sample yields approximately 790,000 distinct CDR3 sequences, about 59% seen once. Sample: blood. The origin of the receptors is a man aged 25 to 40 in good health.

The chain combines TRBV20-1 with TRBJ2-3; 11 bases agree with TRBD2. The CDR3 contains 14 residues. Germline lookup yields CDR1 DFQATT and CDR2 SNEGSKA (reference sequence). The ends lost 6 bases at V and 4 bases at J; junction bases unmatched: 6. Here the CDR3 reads CSAILAGVPDTQYF. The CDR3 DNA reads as TGCAGTGCCATACTAGCGGGGGTACCAGATACGCAGTATTTT.

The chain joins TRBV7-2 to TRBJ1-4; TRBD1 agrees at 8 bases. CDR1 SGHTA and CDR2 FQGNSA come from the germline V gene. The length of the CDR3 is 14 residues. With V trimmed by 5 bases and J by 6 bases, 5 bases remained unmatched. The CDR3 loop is CASSQDRAHEKLFF. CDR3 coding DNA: TGTGCCAGCAGCCAGGACAGGGCACATGAAAAACTGTTTTTT.

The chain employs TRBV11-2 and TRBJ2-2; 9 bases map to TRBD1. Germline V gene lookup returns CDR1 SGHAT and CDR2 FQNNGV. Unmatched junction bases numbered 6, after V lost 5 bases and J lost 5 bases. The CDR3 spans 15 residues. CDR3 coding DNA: TGTGCCAGCAGCATACAGGGGGCGCGTACCGGGGAGCTGTTTTTT. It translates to CASSIQGARTGELFF.

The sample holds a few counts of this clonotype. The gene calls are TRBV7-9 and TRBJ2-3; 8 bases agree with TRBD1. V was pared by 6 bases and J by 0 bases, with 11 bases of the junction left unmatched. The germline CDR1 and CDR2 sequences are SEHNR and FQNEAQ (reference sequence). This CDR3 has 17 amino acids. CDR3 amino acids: CASRPGTGPTSTDTQYF. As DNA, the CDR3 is TGTGCCAGCAGACCCGGGACAGGTCCCACTAGCACAGATACGCAGTATTTT.

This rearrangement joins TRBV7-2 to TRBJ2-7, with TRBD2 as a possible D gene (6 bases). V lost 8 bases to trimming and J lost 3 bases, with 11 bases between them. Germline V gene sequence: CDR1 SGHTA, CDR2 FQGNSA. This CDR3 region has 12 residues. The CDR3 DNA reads TGTGCCAGCGCCACGGGGGTCTACGAGCAGTACTTC. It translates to CASATGVYEQYF.

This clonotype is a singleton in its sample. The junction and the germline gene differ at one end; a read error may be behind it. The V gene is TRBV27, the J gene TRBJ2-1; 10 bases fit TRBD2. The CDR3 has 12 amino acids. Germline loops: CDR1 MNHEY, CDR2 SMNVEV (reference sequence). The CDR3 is CGSGGASNEQFF. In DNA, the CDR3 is TGTGGCAGCGGGGGGGCCTCCAATGAGCAGTTCTTC.